This TCR beta chain was sequenced for a study of monozygotic twins with inflammatory bowel disease. Findings and caveats of the study: Sharing of clonotypes with others was lower in IBD patients than in healthy twins, and this was especially so with disease activity. Variability in patient repertoires may have come partly from differing immunosuppressive treatments.

Worth noting for this clonotype: Its antigen is undetermined.

TCRdb re-analyzed the 5' RACE reads; it lists each CDR3 protein once, without DNA. Reported are around 450,000 distinct CDR3 sequences; the ten largest clones contain 2.4%. The CDR3 covers 14 residues. The germline gives CDR1 DFQATT, CDR2 SNEGSKA (reference sequence). The origin of this receptor is a human donor with ulcerative colitis or Crohn's disease, or a healthy co-twin of an affected twin (not recorded which). V is TRBV20-1 and J is TRBJ2-1; the TRBD2 assignment by TCRdb is unverifiable without DNA. Material: blood. The CDR3 sequence: CSAPGTGLYNEQFF.